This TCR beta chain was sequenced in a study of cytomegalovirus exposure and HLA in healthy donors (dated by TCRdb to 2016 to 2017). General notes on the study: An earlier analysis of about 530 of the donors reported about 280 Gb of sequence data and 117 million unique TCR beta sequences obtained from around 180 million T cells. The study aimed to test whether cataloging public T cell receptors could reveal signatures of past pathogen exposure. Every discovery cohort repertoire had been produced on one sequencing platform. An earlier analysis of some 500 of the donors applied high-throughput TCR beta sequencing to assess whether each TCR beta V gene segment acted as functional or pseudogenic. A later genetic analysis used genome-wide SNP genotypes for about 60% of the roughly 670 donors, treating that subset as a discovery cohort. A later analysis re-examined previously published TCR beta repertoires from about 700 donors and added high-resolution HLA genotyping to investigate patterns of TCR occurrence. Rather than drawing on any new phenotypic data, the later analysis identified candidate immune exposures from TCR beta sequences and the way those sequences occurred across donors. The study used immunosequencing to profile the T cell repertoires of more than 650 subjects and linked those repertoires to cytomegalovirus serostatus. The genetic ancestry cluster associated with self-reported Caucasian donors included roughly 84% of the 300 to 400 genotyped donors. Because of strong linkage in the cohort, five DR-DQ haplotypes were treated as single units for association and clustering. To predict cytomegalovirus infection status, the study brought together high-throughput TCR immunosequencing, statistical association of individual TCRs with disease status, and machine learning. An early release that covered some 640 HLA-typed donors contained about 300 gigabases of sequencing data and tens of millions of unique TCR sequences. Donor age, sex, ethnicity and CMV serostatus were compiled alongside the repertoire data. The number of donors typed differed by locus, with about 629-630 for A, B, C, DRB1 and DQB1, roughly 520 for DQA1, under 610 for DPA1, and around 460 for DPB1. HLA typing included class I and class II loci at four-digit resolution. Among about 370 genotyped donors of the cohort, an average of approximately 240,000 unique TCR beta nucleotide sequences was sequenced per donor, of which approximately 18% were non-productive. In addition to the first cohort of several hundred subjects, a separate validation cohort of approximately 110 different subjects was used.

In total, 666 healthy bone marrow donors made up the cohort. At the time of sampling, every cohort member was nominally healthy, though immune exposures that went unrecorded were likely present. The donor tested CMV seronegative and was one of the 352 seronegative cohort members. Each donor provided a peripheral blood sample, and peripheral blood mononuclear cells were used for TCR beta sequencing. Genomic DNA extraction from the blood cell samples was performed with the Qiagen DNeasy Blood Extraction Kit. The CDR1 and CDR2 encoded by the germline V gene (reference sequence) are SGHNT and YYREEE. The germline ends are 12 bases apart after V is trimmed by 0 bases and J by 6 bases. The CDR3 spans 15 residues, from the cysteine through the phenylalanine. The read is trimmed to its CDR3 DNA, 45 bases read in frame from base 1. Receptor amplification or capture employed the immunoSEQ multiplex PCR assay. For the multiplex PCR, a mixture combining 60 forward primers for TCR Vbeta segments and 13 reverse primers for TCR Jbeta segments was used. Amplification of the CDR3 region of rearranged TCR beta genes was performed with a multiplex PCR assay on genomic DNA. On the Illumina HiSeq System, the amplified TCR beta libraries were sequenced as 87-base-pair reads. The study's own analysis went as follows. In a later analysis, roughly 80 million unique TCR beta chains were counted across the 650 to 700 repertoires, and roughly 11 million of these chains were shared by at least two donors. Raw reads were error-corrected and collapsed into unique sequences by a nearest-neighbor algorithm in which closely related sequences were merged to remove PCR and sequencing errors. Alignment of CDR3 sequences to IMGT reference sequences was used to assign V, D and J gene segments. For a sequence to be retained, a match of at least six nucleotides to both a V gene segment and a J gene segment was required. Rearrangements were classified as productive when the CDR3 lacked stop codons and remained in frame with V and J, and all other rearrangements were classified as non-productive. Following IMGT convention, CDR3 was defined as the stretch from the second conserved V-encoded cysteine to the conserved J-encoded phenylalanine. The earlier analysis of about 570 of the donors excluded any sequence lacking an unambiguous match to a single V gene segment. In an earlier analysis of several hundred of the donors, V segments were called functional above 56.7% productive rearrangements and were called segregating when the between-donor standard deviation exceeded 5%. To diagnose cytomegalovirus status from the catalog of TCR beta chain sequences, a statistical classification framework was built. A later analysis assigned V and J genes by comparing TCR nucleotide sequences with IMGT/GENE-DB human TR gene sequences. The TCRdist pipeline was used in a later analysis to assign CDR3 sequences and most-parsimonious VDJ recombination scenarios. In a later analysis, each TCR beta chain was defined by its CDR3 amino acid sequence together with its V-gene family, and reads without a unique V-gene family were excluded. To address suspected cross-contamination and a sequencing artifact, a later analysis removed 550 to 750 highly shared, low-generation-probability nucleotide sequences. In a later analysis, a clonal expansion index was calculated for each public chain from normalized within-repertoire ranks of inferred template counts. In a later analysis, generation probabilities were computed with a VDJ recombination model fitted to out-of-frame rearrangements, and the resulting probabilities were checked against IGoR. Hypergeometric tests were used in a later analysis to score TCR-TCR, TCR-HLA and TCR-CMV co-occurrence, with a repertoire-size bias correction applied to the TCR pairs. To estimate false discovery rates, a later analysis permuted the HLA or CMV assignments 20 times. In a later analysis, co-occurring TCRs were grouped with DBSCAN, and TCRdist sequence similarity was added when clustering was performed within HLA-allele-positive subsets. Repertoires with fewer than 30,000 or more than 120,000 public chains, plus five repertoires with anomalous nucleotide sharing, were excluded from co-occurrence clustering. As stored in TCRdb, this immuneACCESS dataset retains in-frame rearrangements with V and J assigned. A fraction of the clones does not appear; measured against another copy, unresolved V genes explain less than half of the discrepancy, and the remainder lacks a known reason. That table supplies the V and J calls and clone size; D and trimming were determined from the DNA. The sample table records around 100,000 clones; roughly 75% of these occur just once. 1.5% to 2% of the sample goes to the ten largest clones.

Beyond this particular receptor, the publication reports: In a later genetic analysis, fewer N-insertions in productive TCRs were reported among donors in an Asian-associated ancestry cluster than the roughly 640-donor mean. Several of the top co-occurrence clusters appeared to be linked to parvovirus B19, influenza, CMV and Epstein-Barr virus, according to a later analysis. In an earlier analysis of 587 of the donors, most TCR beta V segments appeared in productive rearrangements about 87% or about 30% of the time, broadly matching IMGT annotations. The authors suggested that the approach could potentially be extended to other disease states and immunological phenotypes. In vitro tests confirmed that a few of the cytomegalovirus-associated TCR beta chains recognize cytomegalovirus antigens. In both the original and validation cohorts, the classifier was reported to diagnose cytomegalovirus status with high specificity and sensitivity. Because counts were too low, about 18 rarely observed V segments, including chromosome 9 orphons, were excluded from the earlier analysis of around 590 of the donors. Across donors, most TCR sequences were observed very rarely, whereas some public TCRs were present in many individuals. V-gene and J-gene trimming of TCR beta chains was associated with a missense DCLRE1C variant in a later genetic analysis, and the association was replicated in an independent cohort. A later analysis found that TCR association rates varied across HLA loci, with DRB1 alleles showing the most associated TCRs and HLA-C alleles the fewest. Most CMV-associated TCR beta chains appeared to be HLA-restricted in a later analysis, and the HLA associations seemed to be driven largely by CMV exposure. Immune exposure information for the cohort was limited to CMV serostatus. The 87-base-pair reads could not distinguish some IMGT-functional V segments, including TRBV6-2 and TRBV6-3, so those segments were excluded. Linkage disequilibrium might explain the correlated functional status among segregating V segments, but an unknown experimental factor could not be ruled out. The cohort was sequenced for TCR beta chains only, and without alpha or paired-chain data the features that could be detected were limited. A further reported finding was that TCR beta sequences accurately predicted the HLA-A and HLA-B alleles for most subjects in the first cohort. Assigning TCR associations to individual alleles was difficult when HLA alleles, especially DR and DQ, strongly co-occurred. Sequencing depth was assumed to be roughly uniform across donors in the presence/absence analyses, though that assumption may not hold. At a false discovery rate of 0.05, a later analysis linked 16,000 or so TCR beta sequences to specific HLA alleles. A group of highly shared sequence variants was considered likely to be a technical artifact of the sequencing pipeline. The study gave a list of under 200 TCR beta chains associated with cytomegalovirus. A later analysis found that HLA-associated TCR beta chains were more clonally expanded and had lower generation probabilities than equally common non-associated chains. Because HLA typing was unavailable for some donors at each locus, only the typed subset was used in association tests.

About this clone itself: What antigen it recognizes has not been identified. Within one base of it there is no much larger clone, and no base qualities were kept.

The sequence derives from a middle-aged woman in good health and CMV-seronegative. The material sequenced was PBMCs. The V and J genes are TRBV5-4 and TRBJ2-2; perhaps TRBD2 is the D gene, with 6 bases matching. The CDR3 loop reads CASSLGGKVSGELFF. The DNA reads TGTGCCAGCAGCTTGGGCGGGAAGGTTTCCGGGGAGCTGTTTTTT.